Sequencing of this T cell receptor (beta chain) was carried out in a study of radiotherapy plus CTLA-4 blockade in lung cancer. About the research overall: Objective responses were seen in around 19% of patients, disease control in around 31%.

Whole-study findings and limits: The study found tumor-derived TCR clones expanded in blood after radiotherapy plus ipilimumab. Alongside interferon-beta, early blood T cell clone dynamics were reportedly the best predictor of response.

This clone was counted once. Its antigen is undetermined. Profiled with immunoSEQ multiplex PCR; TCRdb holds only in-frame clones, not every one. The sample lists over 100,000 clones; more than 65% were seen once. The CDR3 covers 15 residues. Trimming removed 6 bases from V and 8 bases from J; junction bases left unmatched: 13. CDR1 is MNHEY and CDR2 is SMNVEV in the germline V gene (reference sequence). V and J are TRBV27 and TRBJ1-5, with 7 positions matching TRBD1. The receptor was derived from a human donor with non-small cell lung cancer that progressed on radiotherapy plus ipilimumab. Some clones in this sample may be carry-over from other donors' samples. The specimen comprised peripheral blood, sampled from a patient treated with radiotherapy plus ipilimumab. The CDR3 sequence: CASSLLGQSPEPQHF. The CDR3 DNA follows: TGTGCCAGCAGCCTTTTGGGACAGTCGCCCGAGCCCCAGCATTTT.